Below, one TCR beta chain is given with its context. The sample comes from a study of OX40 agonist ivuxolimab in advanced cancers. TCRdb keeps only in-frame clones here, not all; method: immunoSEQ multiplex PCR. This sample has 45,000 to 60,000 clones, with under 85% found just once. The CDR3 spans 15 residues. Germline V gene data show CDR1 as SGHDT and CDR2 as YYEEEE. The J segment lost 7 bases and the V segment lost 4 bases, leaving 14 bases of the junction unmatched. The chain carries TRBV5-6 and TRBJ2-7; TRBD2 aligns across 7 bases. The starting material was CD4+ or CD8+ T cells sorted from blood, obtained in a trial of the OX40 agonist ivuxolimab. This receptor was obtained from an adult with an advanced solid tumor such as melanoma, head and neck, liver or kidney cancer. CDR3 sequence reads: CASSGGLAVLGEQYF. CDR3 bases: TGTGCCAGCAGCGGGGGTCTAGCGGTACTCGGGGAGCAGTACTTC. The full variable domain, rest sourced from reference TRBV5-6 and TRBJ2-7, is DAGVTQSPTHLIKTRGQQVTLRCSPKSGHDTVSWYQQALGQGPQFIFQYYEEEERQRGNFPDRFSGHQFPNYSSELNVNALLLGDSALYLCASSGGLAVLGEQYFGPGTRLTVT.